Listed below are T cell receptor beta chains from one sample, sequenced in a study of blood T cell repertoires in COVID-19. Clones were read by immunoSEQ multiplex PCR, and TCRdb kept only the in-frame ones, dropping some. The sample has 130,000 to 150,000 clones; 88% are singletons. Input material: peripheral blood. Source of these receptors: a human donor in a cohort sampled during active COVID-19. Both conserved end residues are part of each CDR3. The D gene is left open where the match is weak. The size entry is marked missing in some rows and otherwise reads once, few, many or a size class.

>TRBV29-1|16|TRBJ2-1|once|TRBD1
CSAMVLNRGKYNEQFF
TGCAGCGCCATGGTCCTGAACAGGGGGAAATACAATGAGCAGTTCTTC
>TRBV30|13|TRBJ2-3|.|.
CAWSAHRDGTQYF
TGTGCCTGGAGTGCCCACAGGGACGGTACGCAGTATTTT
>TRBV6-4|13|TRBJ2-3|.|.
CASSDGTTDTQYF
TGTGCCAGCAGTGACGGGACAACAGATACGCAGTATTTT
>TRBV27|15|TRBJ2-2|.|TRBD1
CASSSDRGNTGELFF
TGTGCCAGCAGTTCAGACAGGGGGAACACCGGGGAGCTGTTTTTT
>TRBV29-1|15|TRBJ2-3|.|TRBD2
CSSNLAGGSTDTQYF
TGCAGCTCAAACCTAGCGGGGGGAAGCACAGATACGCAGTATTTT
>TRBV6-2/TRBV6-3|15|TRBJ2-7|.|TRBD1
CASSSTGTASYEQYF
TGTGCCAGCAGTTCAACCGGGACAGCCTCCTACGAGCAGTACTTC
>TRBV4-3|15|TRBJ2-7|.|.
CASSQVFRGGYEQYF
TGCGCCAGCAGCCAAGTTTTCAGGGGAGGGTACGAGCAGTACTTC
>TRBV4-1|17|TRBJ2-3|.|TRBD2
CASSPPERGGPADTQYF
TGCGCCAGCAGCCCCCCCGAGCGGGGGGGCCCCGCAGATACGCAGTATTTT
>TRBV7-7|13|TRBJ2-7|.|TRBD1
CASSLARGHEQYF
TGTGCTAGCAGCTTAGCAAGGGGGCACGAGCAGTACTTC
>TRBV3-1/TRBV3-2|15|TRBJ1-6|.|.
CASSQSRGYNSPLHF
TGTGCCAGCAGCCAGAGCAGGGGCTATAATTCACCCCTCCACTTT
>TRBV29-1|16|TRBJ2-7|.|TRBD2
CSVATSGGPPQGEQYF
TGCAGCGTTGCGACTAGCGGGGGGCCCCCCCAAGGCGAGCAGTACTTC
>TRBV5-5|17|TRBJ2-2|.|.
CASSLDQRTTTAGELFF
TGTGCCAGCAGCTTGGATCAGCGGACGACCACCGCCGGGGAGCTGTTTTTT
>TRBV9|14|TRBJ2-1|.|.
CASSVDPGYNEQFF
TGTGCCAGCAGCGTAGACCCGGGCTACAATGAGCAGTTCTTC
>TRBV9|16|TRBJ2-7|.|.
CASSVATGGGSNEQYF
TGTGCCAGCAGCGTGGCGACGGGGGGCGGGAGCAACGAGCAGTACTTC
>TRBV4-2|16|TRBJ2-5|.|TRBD1
CASSQLDRGEKETQYF
TGTGCCAGCAGCCAACTCGACAGGGGGGAAAAAGAGACCCAGTACTTC
>TRBV12-3/TRBV12-4|13|TRBJ1-1|.|.
CASSFGMNTEAFF
TGTGCCAGCAGTTTCGGGATGAACACTGAAGCTTTCTTT
>TRBV29-1|13|TRBJ1-4|once|TRBD1
CSVGQGTNEKLFF
TGCAGCGTTGGACAGGGCACTAATGAAAAACTGTTTTTT
>TRBV7-8|15|TRBJ2-2|.|.
CASSLVGGYTGELFF
TGTGCCAGCAGCTTAGTAGGCGGATACACCGGGGAGCTGTTTTTT
>TRBV5-1|15|TRBJ2-7|.|TRBD2
CASAGTSGGTYEQYF
TGCGCCAGCGCAGGGACTAGCGGGGGGACCTACGAGCAGTACTTC
>TRBV7-2|14|TRBJ1-6|.|.
CASSLVMEGSPLHF
TGTGCCAGCAGCTTAGTTATGGAGGGGTCACCCCTCCACTTT
>TRBV28|15|TRBJ2-7|.|TRBD2
CASSPIRTSDYEQYF
TGTGCCAGCAGCCCCATAAGGACTAGCGACTACGAGCAGTACTTC
>TRBV19|12|TRBJ1-1|.|.
CASSMRNTEAFF
TGTGCCAGTAGTATGAGGAACACTGAAGCTTTCTTT
>TRBV7-2|15|TRBJ1-6|.|.
CASSLTQGINSPLHF
TGTGCCAGCAGCTTAACTCAGGGGATCAATTCACCCCTCCACTTT
>TRBV19|14|TRBJ2-7|.|TRBD2
CASSLAGSSYEQYF
TGTGCCAGTAGCCTAGCGGGGAGCTCCTACGAGCAGTACTTC
>TRBV13|16|TRBJ1-6|once|.
CASSLEGGGGNSPLHF
TGTGCCAGCAGCTTAGAAGGAGGAGGCGGGAATTCACCCCTCCACTTT
>TRBV5-1|15|TRBJ1-5|once|TRBD1
CASSLTGARGQPQHF
TGCGCCAGCAGCTTGACAGGGGCACGAGGTCAGCCCCAGCATTTT
>TRBV5-1|16|TRBJ2-3|.|TRBD2
CASSVSSGSVADTQYF
TGCGCCAGCAGCGTATCTAGCGGGAGTGTCGCAGATACGCAGTATTTT
>TRBV5-5|12|TRBJ2-2|.|.
CASSISAGELFF
TGTGCCAGCAGCATCTCGGCCGGGGAGCTGTTTTTT
>TRBV7-8|13|TRBJ2-7|.|.
CASSLDRGGEQYF
TGTGCCAGCAGCTTAGACAGGGGGGGCGAGCAGTACTTC
>TRBV7-2|14|TRBJ2-5|.|TRBD2
CASSRSGRRETQYF
TGTGCCAGCAGCCGGAGCGGGAGAAGGGAGACCCAGTACTTC
>TRBV7-9|12|TRBJ1-1|.|.
CASSFGRTEAFF
TGTGCCAGCAGCTTTGGGCGTACTGAAGCTTTCTTT
>TRBV3-1/TRBV3-2|13|TRBJ2-2|.|TRBD1
CASSLTGVAELFF
TGTGCCAGCAGCTTGACAGGGGTCGCGGAGCTGTTTTTT
>TRBV6-5|13|TRBJ1-2|.|TRBD1
CASNQGQNYGYTF
TGTGCCAGCAACCAGGGACAGAACTATGGCTACACCTTC
>TRBV7-2|16|TRBJ2-6|.|.
CASSGGLSSGANVLTF
TGTGCCAGCAGCGGCGGGTTGAGCTCTGGGGCCAACGTCCTGACTTTC